The present TCR beta chain was sequenced within a study of blood T cell repertoires in COVID-19. Clones were read by immunoSEQ multiplex PCR, and TCRdb kept only the in-frame ones, dropping some. The sample gives around 94,000 clones, about 83% of which show up once; 7.5% to 10% is in the top ten. CDR1 and CDR2 (germline): LNHDA, SQIVND (reference sequence). The CDR3 is 14 residues long. The V and J ends lost 5 bases and 7 bases, in that order; junction bases with no gene match: 5. The sample taken for sequencing was peripheral blood. The rearrangement joins TRBV19 to TRBJ1-6; 7 positions match TRBD1. The source of this sequence is a man aged 35-49 years with active or convalescent COVID-19. CDR3 coding DNA: TGTGCCAGTAGTTCCCGACAGGGAAATTCACCCCTCCACTTT. Translating it yields CASSSRQGNSPLHF.